This TCR beta chain was captured by sequencing in a study of shared clonotypes between healthy human individuals (dated by TCRdb to 2018 to 2021). As for the study more broadly: A couple of women and a few men aged 18 to 49 years were included in the cohort. Blood TCR repertoires of 5 or 6 healthy adults were deeply sequenced to estimate repertoire size and the extent of clonotype sharing between individuals. Per donor, three plates each were used for CD4 naive and CD4 memory, two for CD8 naive, and one for CD8 memory. To increase sequencing depth and limit assay-specific biases, TCR repertoire library preparation and sequencing were carried out by different laboratories using diverse techniques. Each donor's leukapheresis produced roughly between about 0.85 and 10 billion PBMCs.

Using the deep immunoSEQ assay, TCR CDR3 regions were amplified from genomic DNA by multiplex PCR. For each cell subset, the extracted genomic DNA was distributed evenly across all wells of several immunoSEQ 96-well plates, and each plate served as one replicate. For sorted subsets, about 200 ng genomic DNA, equal to approximately 30,000 T cell genomes, was loaded into each replicate PCR. Purified libraries were quantified with a Qubit 3.0 fluorometer, sized on a Bioanalyzer 2100, and re-quantified with the KAPA Library Quantification kit. Every immunoSEQ 96-well plate was sequenced on a separate single-read 150-cycle Illumina NextSeq 550 flow cell. As for how the authors treated the data: Because only junctional sequences without quality scores were contained in the immunoSEQ output, filtering matching that applied to full-length reads could not be performed. To assign V/J genes and CDR3, sequences were annotated using PyIR, a Python wrapper for IgBLAST v1.9, with IMGT germline references. Reads with weak V/J assignments (E-value above 1e-6), missing CDR3, stop codons, out-of-frame junctions, or ambiguous translated residues were removed. A V3J clonotype was defined by an identical inferred V gene, J gene, and CDR3 amino acid sequence. Percentage overlap between repertoires was computed as shared unique clonotypes divided by the size of the smaller repertoire. Richness of each repertoire was evaluated using RTK rarefaction, the Chao1 estimator, and Recon v2.1 estimates of unobserved clonotypes. For all TCRbeta clonotypes obtained by the gDNA method from a few donors, generation probabilities were computed with OLGA. As stored in TCRdb, this immuneACCESS dataset retains in-frame rearrangements with V and J assigned. A fraction of the clones does not appear; measured against another copy, unresolved V genes explain less than half of the discrepancy, and the remainder lacks a known reason. V, J and clone size are those of that table, while D and trimming were read from the DNA. The sample has roughly 2.2 million clones on record, just over 90% of them singletons. 0.39% of the sample is in the top ten clones.

As regards this clone: The antigen it recognizes is unknown. Base qualities are missing; no much larger clone stands one base away. The sample contains more than one DNA sequence encoding this CDR3.

Broad study findings and their caveats: Because the study included a small number of donors, the genetic and exposure-history diversity represented was limited. Pairwise subsampling indicated that sequencing depth was expected to affect the degree of clonotype sharing among donors. Clonotypes shared by all four sorted-subset donors showed higher generation probabilities than non-shared clonotypes. Incomplete sequencing was indicated by rarefaction of sorted-subset datasets, despite the large sequencing depth. Sampling was limited to blood, and TCR repertoires in tissue likely differ from TCR repertoires in blood. Across four donors, roughly 5.4% of naive CD4, 3% to 3.5% of naive CD8, 2.3% of memory CD4, and under 0.45% of memory CD8 clonotypes were shared. Estimated clonotype richness was generally larger for naive than for memory subsets.

V was cut back by 1 base and J by 4 bases, leaving a gap of 11 bases between them. The CDR3, cysteine through phenylalanine, is 15 amino acids long. Only the CDR3 region is kept as DNA, spanning 45 bases read in frame from base 1. Via the germline V gene, CDR1 is MDHEN and CDR2 SYDVKM. The donors were healthy, HIV-negative adults who had no recently reported acute infections or vaccinations. All donors were Caucasian adults living in Nashville, Tennessee, USA. Magnetic negative selection was used to enrich CD4+ T cells, after which naive cells were positively selected on CD45RA and the negative fraction became the memory subset. Blood was collected by leukapheresis, and PBMCs were isolated by Ficoll-Histopaque density gradient centrifugation and then cryopreserved in liquid nitrogen vapor phase. Purity and quantity of every magnetically sorted T cell population were checked by analytical flow cytometry. Genomic DNA was isolated from each sorted fraction and quantified by UV absorbance on a Nanodrop 2000c.

This sequence originates from a man aged 18 to 35 in good health. Some clones in this sample may be carry-over from other donors' samples. The rearrangement joined TRBV28 to TRBJ1-3; a tentative D call is TRBD1 (5 bases match). Sequencing was performed on naive CD4+ T cells from PBMCs. Reading the label with the study, this specimen's cell subset or site is: CD45RA+ positively selected. The CDR3 is CASSLFPGSGNTIYF. The bases are TGTGCCAGCAGTTTATTCCCAGGGTCCGGAAACACCATATATTTT.